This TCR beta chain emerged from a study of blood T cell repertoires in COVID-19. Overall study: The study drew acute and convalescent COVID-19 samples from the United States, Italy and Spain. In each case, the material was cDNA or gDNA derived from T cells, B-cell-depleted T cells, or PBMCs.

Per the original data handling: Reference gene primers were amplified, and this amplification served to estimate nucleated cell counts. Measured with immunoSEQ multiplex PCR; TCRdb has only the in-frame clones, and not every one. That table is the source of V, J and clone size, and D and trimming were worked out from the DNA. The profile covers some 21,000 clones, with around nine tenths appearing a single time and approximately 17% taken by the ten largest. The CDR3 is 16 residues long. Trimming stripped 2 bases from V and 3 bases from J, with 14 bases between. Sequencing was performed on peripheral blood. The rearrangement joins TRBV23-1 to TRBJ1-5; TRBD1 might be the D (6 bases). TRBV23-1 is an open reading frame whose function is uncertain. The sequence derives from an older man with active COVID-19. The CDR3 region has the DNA TGCGCCAGCAGTCAAAACCCGGGGACACCCAATCAGCCCCAGCATTTT. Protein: CASSQNPGTPNQPQHF.